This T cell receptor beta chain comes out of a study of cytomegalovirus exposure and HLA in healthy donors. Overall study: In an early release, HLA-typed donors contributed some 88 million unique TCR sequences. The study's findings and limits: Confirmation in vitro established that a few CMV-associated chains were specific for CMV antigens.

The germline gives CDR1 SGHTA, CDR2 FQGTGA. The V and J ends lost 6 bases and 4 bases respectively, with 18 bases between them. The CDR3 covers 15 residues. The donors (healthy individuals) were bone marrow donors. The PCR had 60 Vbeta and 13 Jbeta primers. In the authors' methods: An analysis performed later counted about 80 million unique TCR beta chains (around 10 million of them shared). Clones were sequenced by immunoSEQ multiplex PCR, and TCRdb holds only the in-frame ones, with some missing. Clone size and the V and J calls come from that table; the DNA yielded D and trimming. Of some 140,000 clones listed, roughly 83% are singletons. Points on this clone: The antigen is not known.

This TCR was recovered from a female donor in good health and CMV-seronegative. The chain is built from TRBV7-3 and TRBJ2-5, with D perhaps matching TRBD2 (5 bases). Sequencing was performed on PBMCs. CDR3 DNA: TGTGCCAGCAGTCCTAGCTCTACCTTGGGAGAGACCCAGTACTTC. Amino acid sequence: CASSPSSTLGETQYF.